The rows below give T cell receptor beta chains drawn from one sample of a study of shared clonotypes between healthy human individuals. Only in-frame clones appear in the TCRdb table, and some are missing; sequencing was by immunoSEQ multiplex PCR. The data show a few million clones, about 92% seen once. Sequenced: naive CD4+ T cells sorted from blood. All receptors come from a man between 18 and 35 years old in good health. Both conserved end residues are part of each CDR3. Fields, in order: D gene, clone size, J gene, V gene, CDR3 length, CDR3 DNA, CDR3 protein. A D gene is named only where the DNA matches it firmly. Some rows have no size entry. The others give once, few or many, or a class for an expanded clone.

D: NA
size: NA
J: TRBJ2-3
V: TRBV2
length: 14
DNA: TGTGCCAGCAGTGTTACAGGTAGCACAGATACGCAGTATTTT
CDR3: CASSVTGSTDTQYF

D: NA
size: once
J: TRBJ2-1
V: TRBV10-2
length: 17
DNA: TGCGCCAGCAGTGAGTCAAAAACCAATACCGCCCTGGGTGAGCAGTTCTTC
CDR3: CASSESKTNTALGEQFF

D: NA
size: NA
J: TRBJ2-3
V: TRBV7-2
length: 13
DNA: TGTGCCAGCAGCTTAGATTGGTCGGATACGCAGTATTTT
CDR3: CASSLDWSDTQYF

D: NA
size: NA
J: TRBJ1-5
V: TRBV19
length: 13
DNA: TGTGCCAGTAGTATACCCGGGAATCAGCCCCAGCATTTT
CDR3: CASSIPGNQPQHF

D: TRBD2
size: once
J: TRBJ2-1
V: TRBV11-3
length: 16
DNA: TGTGCCAGCAGCTTATCTAGCGGGAGGGCGGGCAATGAGCAGTTCTTC
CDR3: CASSLSSGRAGNEQFF

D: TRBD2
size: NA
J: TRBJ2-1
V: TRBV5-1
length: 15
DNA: TGCGCCAGCAGCTCGACTAGCGGCTCCTACAATGAGCAGTTCTTC
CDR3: CASSSTSGSYNEQFF

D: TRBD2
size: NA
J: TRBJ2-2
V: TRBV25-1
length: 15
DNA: TGTGCCAGCAGACCGGGGGGGGTCGACACCGGGGAGCTGTTTTTT
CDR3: CASRPGGVDTGELFF

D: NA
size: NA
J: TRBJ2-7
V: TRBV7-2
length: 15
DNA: TGTGCCAGCAGCGCACGCCATGGGGCGACCTACGAGCAGTACTTC
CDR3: CASSARHGATYEQYF

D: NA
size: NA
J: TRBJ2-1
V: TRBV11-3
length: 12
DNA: TGTGCCAGCAGCCCCGATCGTAATGAGCAGTTCTTC
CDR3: CASSPDRNEQFF

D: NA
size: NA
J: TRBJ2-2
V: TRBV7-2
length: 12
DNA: TGTGCCAGCAGTTCCTACACCGGGGAGCTGTTTTTT
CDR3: CASSSYTGELFF

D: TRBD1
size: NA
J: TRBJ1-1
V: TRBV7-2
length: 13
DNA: TGTGCCAGCAGCGCGACCCCAGGGGGCATAGCTTTCTTT
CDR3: CASSATPGGIAFF

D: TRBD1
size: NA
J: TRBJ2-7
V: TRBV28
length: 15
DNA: TGTGCCAGCAGTCCTGGACAGGTCGGTCTTTACGAGCAGTACTTC
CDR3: CASSPGQVGLYEQYF

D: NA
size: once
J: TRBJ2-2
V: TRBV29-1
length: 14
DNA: TGCAGCGTTGCGGGGCGCCTCAACACCGGGGAGCTGTTTTTT
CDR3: CSVAGRLNTGELFF

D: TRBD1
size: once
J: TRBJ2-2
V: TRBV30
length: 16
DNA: TGTGCCTGGAGTGTACGCCGGACAGGGACCACCGGGGAGCTGTTTTTT
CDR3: CAWSVRRTGTTGELFF

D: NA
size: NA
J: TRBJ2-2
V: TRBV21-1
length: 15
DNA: TGTGCCAGCAGCAAAGAAGTTAGGAACACCGGGGAGCTGTTTTTT
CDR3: CASSKEVRNTGELFF

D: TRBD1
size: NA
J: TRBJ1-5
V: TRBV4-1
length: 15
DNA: TGCGCCAGCAGCCAAGCAGCAGGGGGTAATCAGCCCCAGCATTTT
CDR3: CASSQAAGGNQPQHF

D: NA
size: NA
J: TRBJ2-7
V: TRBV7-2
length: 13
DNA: TGTGCCAGCAGCCCACAAGTTTTCTACGAGCAGTACTTC
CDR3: CASSPQVFYEQYF

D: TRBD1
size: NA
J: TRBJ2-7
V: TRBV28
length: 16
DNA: TGTGCCAAACCCCCGACAGGGTCCTGCAGCCTGTACGAGCAGTACTTC
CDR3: CAKPPTGSCSLYEQYF

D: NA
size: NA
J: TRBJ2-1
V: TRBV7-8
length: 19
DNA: TGTGCCAGCAGCCAGCCGACAGTCTGGAGTTTGTGGGATTACAATGAGCAGTTCTTC
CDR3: CASSQPTVWSLWDYNEQFF

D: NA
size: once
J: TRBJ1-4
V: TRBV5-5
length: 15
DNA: TGTGCCAGCAGTTATGACAGAACGACTAATGAAAAACTGTTTTTT
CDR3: CASSYDRTTNEKLFF

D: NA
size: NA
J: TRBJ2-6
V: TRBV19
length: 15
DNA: TGTGCCAGTAGTATAGGGGGTACTGGGGCCAACGTCCTGACTTTC
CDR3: CASSIGGTGANVLTF

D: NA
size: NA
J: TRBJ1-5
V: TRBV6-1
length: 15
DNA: TGTGCCAGCCAGCACCCCGGGACTCTGAATCAGCCCCAGCATTTT
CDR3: CASQHPGTLNQPQHF

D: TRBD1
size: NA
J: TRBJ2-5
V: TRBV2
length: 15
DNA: TGTGCCAGCAACGGGAACAGGGGTAATGGGGAGACCCAGTACTTC
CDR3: CASNGNRGNGETQYF

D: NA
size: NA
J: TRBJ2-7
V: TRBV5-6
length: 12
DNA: TGTGCCAGCAGCTTGGGGGTATACGAGCAGTACTTC
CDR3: CASSLGVYEQYF

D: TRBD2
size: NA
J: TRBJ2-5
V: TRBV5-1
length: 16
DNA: TGCGCCAGCAGCTTGGCCGGGACTAGCGGGGCGGAGACCCAGTACTTC
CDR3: CASSLAGTSGAETQYF

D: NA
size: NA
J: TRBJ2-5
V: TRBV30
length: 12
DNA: TGTGCCTGGAGTGTACAGAGGGAGACCCAGTACTTC
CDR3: CAWSVQRETQYF

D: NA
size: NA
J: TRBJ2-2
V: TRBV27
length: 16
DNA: TGTGCCAGCAGTTTCGAGGGTTTGGACCAAACCGGGGAGCTGTTTTTT
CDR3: CASSFEGLDQTGELFF

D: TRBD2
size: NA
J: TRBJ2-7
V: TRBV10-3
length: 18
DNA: TGTGCCATCAGTGAGCGTGGGGTTAGCGGGAGGACTACTTACGAGCAGTACTTC
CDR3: CAISERGVSGRTTYEQYF

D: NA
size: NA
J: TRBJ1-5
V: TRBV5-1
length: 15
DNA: TGCGCCAGCAGCTTGGAAGGTCAGGGCAATCAGCCCCAGCATTTT
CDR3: CASSLEGQGNQPQHF

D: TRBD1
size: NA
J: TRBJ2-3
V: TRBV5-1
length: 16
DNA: TGCGCCAGCAGCTTTTCCGGGACAGGGGGAACAGATACGCAGTATTTT
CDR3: CASSFSGTGGTDTQYF

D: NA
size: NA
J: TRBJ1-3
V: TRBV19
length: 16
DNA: TGTGCCAGTCATTACGGACAGCACGGGATTGGAAACACCATATATTTT
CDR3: CASHYGQHGIGNTIYF

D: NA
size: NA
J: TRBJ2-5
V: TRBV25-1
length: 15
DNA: TGTGCCAGCAGTGTTGGGACTGGACCTCAAGAGACCCAGTACTTC
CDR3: CASSVGTGPQETQYF

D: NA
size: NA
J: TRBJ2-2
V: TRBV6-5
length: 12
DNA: TGTGCCAGCAGTTATAAGACCGGGGAGCTGTTTTTT
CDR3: CASSYKTGELFF

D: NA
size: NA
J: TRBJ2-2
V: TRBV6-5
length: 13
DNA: TGTGCCAGCAGTTCACCGGGACGGGGGGAGCTGTTTTTT
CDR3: CASSSPGRGELFF

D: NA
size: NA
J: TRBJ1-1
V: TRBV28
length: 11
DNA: TGTGCCAGCAACCCACAGGGAGATGCTTTCTTT
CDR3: CASNPQGDAFF

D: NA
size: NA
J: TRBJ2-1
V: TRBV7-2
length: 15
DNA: TGTGCCAGCAGCTTAGTCTCGCGATCCTACAATGAGCAGTTCTTC
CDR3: CASSLVSRSYNEQFF